This T cell receptor (beta chain) was identified during a study of blood T cell repertoires in COVID-19. As processed by the authors: For nucleated cells, counts were estimated from reference gene primer amplification. Repertoires were generated with immunoSEQ multiplex PCR, while TCRdb's copy carries only in-frame clones and drops some. For V, J and clone size, that table is used; D and trimming come from the DNA. The sample records roughly 300,000 clones, roughly 87% being singletons. V lost 6 bases, J lost 8 bases, and 12 bases lay in between. The CDR3 extends over 12 amino acids. The chain links TRBV12-3 or TRBV12-4 to TRBJ2-3; TRBD1 is a possible D gene (6 bases). Sequencing was performed on PBMCs or T cells enriched from blood (not recorded which). The receptor was isolated from a woman in her twenties or thirties who had recovered from COVID-19. The DNA of the CDR3 is TGTGCCAGCAGACTGGACAGAGGTACGCAGTATTTT. This gives the protein CASRLDRGTQYF.